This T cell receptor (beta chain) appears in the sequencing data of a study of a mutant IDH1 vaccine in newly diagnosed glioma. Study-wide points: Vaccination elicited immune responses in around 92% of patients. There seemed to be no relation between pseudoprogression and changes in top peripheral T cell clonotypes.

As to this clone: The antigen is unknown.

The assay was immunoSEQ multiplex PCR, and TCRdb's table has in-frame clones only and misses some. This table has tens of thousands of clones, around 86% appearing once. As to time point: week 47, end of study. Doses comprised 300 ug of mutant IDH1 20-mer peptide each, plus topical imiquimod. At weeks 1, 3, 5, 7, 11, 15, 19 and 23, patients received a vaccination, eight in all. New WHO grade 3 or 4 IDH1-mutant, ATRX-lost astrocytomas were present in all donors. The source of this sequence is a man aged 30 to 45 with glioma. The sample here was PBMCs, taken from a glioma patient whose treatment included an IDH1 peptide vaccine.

CDR3 protein: CASSVGDTDTQYF. Here the CDR3 DNA reads TGTGCCAGCAGCGTAGGGGACACAGATACGCAGTATTTT. The gene calls are TRBV9 and TRBJ2-3; D is unclear. The V gene's germline CDR1 is SGDLS and CDR2 YYNGEE. The CDR3 runs 13 residues. Trimming cost V 0 bases and J 2 bases, with 4 bases left between them.